The sequence of this T cell receptor beta chain was determined in a study of cytomegalovirus exposure and HLA in healthy donors. The PCR made use of 60 Vbeta and 13 Jbeta primers. Libraries were prepared by immunoSEQ multiplex PCR; TCRdb keeps only in-frame clonotypes and omits some of them. The sample lists around 220,000 clones, about 80% occurring once. Study conclusions and caveats: The study assumed roughly uniform donor sequencing depth for presence/absence analyses. Later on, an analysis tied 15,000 to 20,000 TCR beta sequences to HLA alleles at 0.05 false discovery rate.

As concerns this clone: Its antigen is currently unknown.

Trimming took off 2 bases at V and 3 bases at J, with 16 bases between the two ends. CDR3 length: 16 residues. Germline V lookup: CDR1 LNHDA, CDR2 SQIVND (reference sequence). Healthy bone marrow donors formed the donor group. When sampled, the donors appeared nominally healthy, though they likely had unrecorded immune exposures. The sample taken for sequencing was PBMCs. The receptor comes from a girl aged 5 to 17 in good health and CMV-seronegative. The J gene is TRBJ1-1, the V gene TRBV19, with D maybe TRBD1 (5 bases). The DNA of the CDR3 is TGTGCCAGTAGTATACGAGTTTTGAAAGGGGACACTGAAGCTTTCTTT. This encodes CASSIRVLKGDTEAFF. The whole variable domain, remainder taken from reference TRBV19 and TRBJ1-1, is DGGITQSPKYLFRKEGQNVTLSCEQNLNHDAMYWYRQDPGQGLRLIYYSQIVNDFQKGDIAEGYSVSREKKESFPLTVTSAQKNPTAFYLCASSIRVLKGDTEAFFGQGTRLTVV.